This T cell receptor beta chain was recorded in a study of CD8+CD57+ T cells in acquired aplastic anemia. Study in general: DNA from sorted CD4+ and CD8+ cells averaged roughly 3.2 ug.

Genomic DNA acted as the template from which TCR beta VDJ combination and CDR3 sequence profiling were carried out. TCRdb redid the calling of the reads with MiXCR, one entry per CDR3 protein. The sample carries around 150,000 distinct CDR3 sequences, less than 50% recorded once. This clonotype was seen a few times. Its specificity is unknown. Whole-study results and caveats: Patients did not significantly differ from controls in CD8+ Simpson's diversity. Patients and controls had in common 25 to 30 CD8+ CDR3 sequences.

This CDR3 has 12 residues. The trim removed 8 bases at V and 7 bases at J, leaving 6 bases unmatched. From germline, CDR1 is SNHLY and CDR2 FYNNEI. Those patients picked for sequencing had displayed CD8+CD57+ cell expansion on flow cytometry. The sequence derives from a human donor with aplastic anemia. Sequencing was carried out using sorted CD4+, CD8+, or CD8+CD57+ T cells (not recorded which) from PBMCs. The genes are TRBV2 and TRBJ2-7; 9 bases match TRBD1. The CDR3 loop is CASETGGWEQYF. DNA of the CDR3: TGTGCCAGCGAGACAGGGGGTTGGGAGCAGTACTTC.